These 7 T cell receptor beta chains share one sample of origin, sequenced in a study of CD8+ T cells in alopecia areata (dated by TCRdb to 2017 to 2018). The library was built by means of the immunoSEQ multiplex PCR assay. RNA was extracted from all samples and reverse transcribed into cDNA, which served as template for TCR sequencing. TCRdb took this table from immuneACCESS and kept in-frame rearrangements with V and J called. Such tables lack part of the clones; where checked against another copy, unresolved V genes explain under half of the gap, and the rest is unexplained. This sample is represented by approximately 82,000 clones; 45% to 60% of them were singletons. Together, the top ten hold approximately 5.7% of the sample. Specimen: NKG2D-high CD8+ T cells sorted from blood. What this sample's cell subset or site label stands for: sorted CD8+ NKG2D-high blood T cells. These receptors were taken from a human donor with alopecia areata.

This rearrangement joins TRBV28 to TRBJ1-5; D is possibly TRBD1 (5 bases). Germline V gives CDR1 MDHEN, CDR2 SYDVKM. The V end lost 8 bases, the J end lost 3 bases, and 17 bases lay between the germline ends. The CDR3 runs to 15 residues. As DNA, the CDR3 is TGTGCCAGCCGTCACGGCCAGGGTCACAATCAGCCCCAGCATTTT. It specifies CASRHGQGHNQPQHF. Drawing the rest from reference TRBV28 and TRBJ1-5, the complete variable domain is DVKVTQSSRYLVKRTGEKVFLECVQDMDHENMFWYRQDPGLGLRLIYFSYDVKMKEKGDIPEGYSVSREKKERFSLILESASTNQTSMYLCASRHGQGHNQPQHFGDGTRLSIL.

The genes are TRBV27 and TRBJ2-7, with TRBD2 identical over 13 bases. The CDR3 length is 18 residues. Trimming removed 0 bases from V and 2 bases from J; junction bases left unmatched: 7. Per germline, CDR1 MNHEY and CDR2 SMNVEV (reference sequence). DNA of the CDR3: TGTGCCAGCAGTTTATCTGGGACTAGCGGGAATTGGGCCTACGAGCAGTACTTC. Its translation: CASSLSGTSGNWAYEQYF.

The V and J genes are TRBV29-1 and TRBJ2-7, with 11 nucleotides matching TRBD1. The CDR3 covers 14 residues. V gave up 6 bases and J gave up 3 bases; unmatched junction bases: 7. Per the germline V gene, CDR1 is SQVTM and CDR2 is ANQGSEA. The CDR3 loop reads CSVGGTGGFYEQYF. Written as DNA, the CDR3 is TGCAGCGTAGGCGGGACAGGGGGGTTCTACGAGCAGTACTTC.

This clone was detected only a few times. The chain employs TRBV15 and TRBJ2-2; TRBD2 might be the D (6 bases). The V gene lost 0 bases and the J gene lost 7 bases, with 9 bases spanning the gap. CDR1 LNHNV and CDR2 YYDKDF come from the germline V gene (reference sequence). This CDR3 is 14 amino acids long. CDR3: CATSRDAGSGELFF. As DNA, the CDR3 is TGTGCCACCAGCAGAGATGCGGGGAGCGGGGAGCTGTTTTTT.

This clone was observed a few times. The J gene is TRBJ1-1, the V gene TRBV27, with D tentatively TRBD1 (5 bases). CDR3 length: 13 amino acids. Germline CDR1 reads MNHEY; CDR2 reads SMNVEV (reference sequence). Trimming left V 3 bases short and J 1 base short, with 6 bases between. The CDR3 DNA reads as TGTGCCAGCAGTTTCGGGACGAACACTGAAGCTTTCTTT. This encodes CASSFGTNTEAFF.

CDR3 amino acids: CASSLDDRGYYEQYF. CDR3 DNA: TGTGCCAGCAGCTTAGACGACAGGGGATACTACGAGCAGTACTTC. This chain joins TRBV7-2 and TRBJ2-7, with TRBD1 matching over 8 bases. J lost 3 bases, V lost 1 base, and 5 bases had no gene match. Germline-derived CDR1 and CDR2 are SGHTA and FQGNSA. The length of the CDR3 is 15 residues.

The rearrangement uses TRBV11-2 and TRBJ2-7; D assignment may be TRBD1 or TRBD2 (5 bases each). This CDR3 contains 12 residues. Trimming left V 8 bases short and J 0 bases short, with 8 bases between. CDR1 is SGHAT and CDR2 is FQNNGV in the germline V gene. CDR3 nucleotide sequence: TGTGCCAGCGGGACCAGCTCCTACGAGCAGTACTTC. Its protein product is CASGTSSYEQYF.